This T cell receptor (beta chain) was identified in a study of cytomegalovirus exposure and HLA in healthy donors. Findings and limits, study-wide: Accounts indicate the classifier identified cytomegalovirus status with strong specificity and sensitivity. Some V segments could not be told apart, so they were left out, TRBV6-2 and TRBV6-3 among them.

Comments on this clone: Its antigen is undetermined.

The PCR made use of 60 Vbeta and 13 Jbeta primers. Measured with immunoSEQ multiplex PCR; TCRdb has only the in-frame clones, and not every one. The table shows over 200,000 clones, with 85% to 90% occurring only once. V shed 0 bases and J shed 4 bases, with 15 bases lying between them. CDR1 and CDR2 from the germline V gene are MNHNS and SASEGT. This CDR3 is 16 amino acids long. The genes are TRBV6-1 and TRBJ1-2; TRBD1 is a possible D gene (5 bases). This sequence originates from a woman in her late teens or twenties in good health and CMV-seronegative. Sequenced: PBMCs. CDR3 coding DNA: TGTGCCAGCAGTGAAGCGGGACCCGCCGGGGGCTATGGCTACACCTTC. Translation gives CASSEAGPAGGYGYTF.